What follows are 8 T cell receptor beta chains derived from one specimen sequenced in a study of read filtering for tumor transcriptome and immune sequencing. Molecular barcoded adaptors covering alpha/delta and beta/gamma chains were used on around 400 ng RNA. Each CDR3 protein is one row after TCRdb ran MiXCR on the reads. The sample comprises roughly 5,800 distinct CDR3 sequences, roughly a quarter of which are singletons, and less than 50% rests with the top ten. The sample comprised a population of CD138-negative cells sorted from bone marrow. The origin of the receptors is a donor aged 40 or older with multiple myeloma.

This clonotype was counted ten times or more. J is TRBJ2-2 and V is TRBV7-3; D is undetermined. Trimming took off 5 bases at V and 5 bases at J, with 6 bases between the two ends. Germline assignment: CDR1 SGHTA and CDR2 FQGTGA. This CDR3 contains 12 residues. The chain's CDR3 is CASSKYTGELFF. The CDR3 DNA follows: TGTGCCAGCAGCAAATATACCGGGGAGCTGTTTTTT.

This clonotype has ten or more counts. The chain is built from TRBV6-5 and TRBJ2-7, with D hard to call. V was trimmed by 0 bases and J by 5 bases, leaving 5 bases between them. Germline CDR1 is MNHEY and CDR2 is SVGAGI. This CDR3 comprises 12 residues. The CDR3 region is CASSYSGDEQYF. CDR3 nucleotides: TGTGCCAGCAGTTACTCGGGTGACGAGCAGTACTTC.

Comment on this clonotype: This sequence may be a read error, since a much larger clone differs from it by one base. The V gene is TRBV29-1, the J gene TRBJ2-7; D is unclear. Germline CDR1 reads SQVTM; CDR2 reads ANQGSEA. The CDR3 covers 13 residues. V gave up 4 bases and J gave up 9 bases, with 19 bases separating them. The CDR3 reads CSVGAPGGSGQYF. CDR3 nucleotides: TGCAGCGTTGGAGCCCCCGGTGGTTCGGGGCAGTACTTC.

By proportion, this clonotype is medium-sized (0.01 to 0.1%). This rearrangement joins TRBV4-2 to TRBJ2-1; D is unclear. With 0 bases removed from V and 12 bases from J, the gap between germline ends came to 12 bases. Germline V gives CDR1 LGHNA, CDR2 YNFKEQ. This CDR3 region has 13 residues. In DNA form, the CDR3 reads TGTGCCAGCAGCCAAGATAAAGGGAAAGGGCAGTTCTTC. It codes for CASSQDKGKGQFF.

This clonotype was recorded many times. V gene TRBV30 combines with J gene TRBJ2-1; D perhaps matches TRBD2 (5 bases). V was cut by 2 bases and J by 1 base, with 9 bases left in between. The CDR3 consists of 14 residues. CDR1 GTSNPN and CDR2 SVGIG come from the germline V gene (reference sequence). The DNA of the CDR3 is TGTGCCTGGAGTCCCGGGATGTCCTACAATGAGCAGTTCTTC. Protein product: CAWSPGMSYNEQFF.

The table lists this clonotype with many counts. This chain joins TRBV7-3 and TRBJ1-1, with no clear D. V was pared by 2 bases and J by 7 bases, with 8 bases between. CDR1 is SGHTA, CDR2 FQGTGA, per germline. The CDR3 contains 12 residues. The DNA for the CDR3 is TGTGCCAGCAGCTTAGGTGGGGATGAAGCTTTCTTT. The encoded protein is CASSLGGDEAFF.

The table lists this clonotype with many counts. One end of the junction varies from germline; a read error may be responsible. The CDR3 loop reads CASRYSSRDSEAFF. CDR3 in DNA: TGTGCCAGCAGATACTCATCCCGGGACAGTGAAGCTTTCTTT. J is TRBJ1-1 and V is TRBV6-5, with 7 bases lining up with TRBD1. This CDR3 contains 14 residues. Germline CDR1 MNHEY, CDR2 SVGAGI.

In this sample, this clonotype turned up many times. The V gene is TRBV6-1, the J gene TRBJ2-5, with a possible D match to TRBD2 (6 bases). Trimming took 6 bases from V and 5 from J, leaving 10 bases between them. This CDR3 comprises 12 residues. Per the germline V gene, CDR1 is MNHNS and CDR2 is SASEGT. CDR3 in DNA: TGTGCCAGCAGGGGACTTCTGGAGACCCAGTACTTC. It codes for CASRGLLETQYF.